This T cell receptor beta chain appears in the sequencing data of a study of human T cells and chemical hapten exposure. Study context: Upper back patch tests used 0.01% DPC, scored after 6 days. Study-level results: High-frequency TCRs, those above 1 in 1000, stayed the same after DPC sensitization.

This CDR3 comprises 17 residues. Germline CDR1 SGHRS, CDR2 YFSETQ. The V end was cut by 1 base, the J end by 8 bases, with 22 bases between. Time point meaning: patch test 3, about 24 weeks after DPC sensitization. Treatment here: therapeutic diphenylcyclopropenone sensitization with weekly scalp DPC. The donor pool consisted of alopecia patients aged 18 to 70 years, considered suitable for DPC. Using its own MiXCR run on the RACE reads, TCRdb lists one record per CDR3 protein. The sample records approximately 80,000 distinct CDR3 sequences, about 10% being singletons. About this clonotype: What it binds is unknown.

This chain joins TRBV5-1 and TRBJ2-1; the D gene is possibly TRBD2 (6 bases). The receptor comes from a woman aged 50 to 65 with alopecia areata. Some clones in this sample may be carry-over from other donors' samples. The material sequenced was whole blood, taken in connection with sensitization to the hapten diphenylcyclopropenone (DPC). CDR3 nucleotides: TGCGCCAGCAGCTTGCTAGTCTGGGACTTGGGGCGGGATGAGCAGTTCTTC. Residues: CASSLLVWDLGRDEQFF.